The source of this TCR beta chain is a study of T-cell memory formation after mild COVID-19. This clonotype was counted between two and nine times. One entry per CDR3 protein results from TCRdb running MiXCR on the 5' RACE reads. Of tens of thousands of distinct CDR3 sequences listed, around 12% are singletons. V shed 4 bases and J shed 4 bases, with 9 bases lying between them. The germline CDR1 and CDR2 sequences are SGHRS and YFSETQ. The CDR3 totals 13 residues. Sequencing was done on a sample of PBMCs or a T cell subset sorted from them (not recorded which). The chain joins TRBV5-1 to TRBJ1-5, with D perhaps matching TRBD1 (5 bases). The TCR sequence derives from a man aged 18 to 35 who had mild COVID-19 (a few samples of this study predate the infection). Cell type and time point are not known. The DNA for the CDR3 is TGCGCCAGCAGCCCGGACATGAATCAGCCCCAGCATTTT. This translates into CASSPDMNQPQHF.